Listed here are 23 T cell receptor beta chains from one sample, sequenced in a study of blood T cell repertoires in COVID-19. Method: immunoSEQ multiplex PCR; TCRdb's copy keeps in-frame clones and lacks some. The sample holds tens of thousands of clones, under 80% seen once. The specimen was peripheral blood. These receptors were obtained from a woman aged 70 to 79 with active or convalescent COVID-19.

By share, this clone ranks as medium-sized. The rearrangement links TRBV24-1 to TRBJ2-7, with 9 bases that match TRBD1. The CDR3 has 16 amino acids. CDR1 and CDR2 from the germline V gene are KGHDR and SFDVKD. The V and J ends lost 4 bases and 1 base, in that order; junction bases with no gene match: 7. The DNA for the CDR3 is TGTGCCACCAGTGACCCGAGCGGGACAGGGTCCTACGAGCAGTACTTC. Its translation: CATSDPSGTGSYEQYF.

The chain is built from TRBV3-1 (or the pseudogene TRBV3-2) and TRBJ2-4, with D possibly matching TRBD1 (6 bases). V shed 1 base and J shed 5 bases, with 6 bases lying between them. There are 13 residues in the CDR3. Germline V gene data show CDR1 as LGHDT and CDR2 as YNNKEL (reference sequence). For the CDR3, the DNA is TGTGCCAGCAGCCAAGCAGGGGAAAACATTCAGTACTTC. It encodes CASSQAGENIQYF.

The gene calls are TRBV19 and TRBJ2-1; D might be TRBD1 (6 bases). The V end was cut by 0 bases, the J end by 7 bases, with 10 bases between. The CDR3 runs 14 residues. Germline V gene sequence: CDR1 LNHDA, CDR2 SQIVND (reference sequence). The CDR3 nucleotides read TGTGCCAGTAGTATAGATTTCCAGGGGAATGAGCAGTTCTTC. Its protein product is CASSIDFQGNEQFF.

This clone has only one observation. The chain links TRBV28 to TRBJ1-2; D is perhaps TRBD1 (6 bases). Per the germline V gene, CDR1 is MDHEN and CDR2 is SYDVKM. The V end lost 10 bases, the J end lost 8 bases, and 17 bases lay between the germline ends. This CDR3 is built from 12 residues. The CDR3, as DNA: TGTGCCACGGAATCTGACAGGTTGGGCTACACCTTC. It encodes CATESDRLGYTF.

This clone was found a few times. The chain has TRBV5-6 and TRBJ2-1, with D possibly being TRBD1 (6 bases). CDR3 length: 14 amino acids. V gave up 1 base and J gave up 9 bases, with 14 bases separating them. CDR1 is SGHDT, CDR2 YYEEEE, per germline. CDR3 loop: CASSLWDNPAEQFF. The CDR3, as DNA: TGTGCCAGCAGCTTGTGGGACAACCCTGCTGAGCAGTTCTTC.

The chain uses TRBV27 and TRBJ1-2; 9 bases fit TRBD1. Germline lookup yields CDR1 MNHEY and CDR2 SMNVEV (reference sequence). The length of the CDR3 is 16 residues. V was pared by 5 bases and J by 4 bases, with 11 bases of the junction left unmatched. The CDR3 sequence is CASSPLRDRGSYGYTF. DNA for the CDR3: TGTGCCAGCAGTCCACTCCGTGACAGGGGGTCCTATGGCTACACCTTC.

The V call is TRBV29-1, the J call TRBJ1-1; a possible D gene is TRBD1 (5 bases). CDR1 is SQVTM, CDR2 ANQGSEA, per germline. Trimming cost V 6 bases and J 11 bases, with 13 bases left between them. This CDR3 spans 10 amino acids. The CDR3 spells CSVVGGGAFF. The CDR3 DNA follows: TGCAGCGTGGTCGGGGGAGGCGCTTTCTTT. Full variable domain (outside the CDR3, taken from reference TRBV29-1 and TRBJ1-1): SAVISQKPSRDICQRGTSLTIQCQVDSQVTMMFWYRQQPGQSLTLIATANQGSEATYESGFVIDKFPISRPNLTFSTLTVSNMSPEDSSIYLCSVVGGGAFFGQGTRLTVV.

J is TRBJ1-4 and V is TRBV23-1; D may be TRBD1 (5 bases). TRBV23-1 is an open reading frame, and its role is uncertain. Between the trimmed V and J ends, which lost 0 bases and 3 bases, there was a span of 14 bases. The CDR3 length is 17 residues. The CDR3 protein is CASSQSTAGGSNEKLFF. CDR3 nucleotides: TGCGCCAGCAGTCAATCAACGGCCGGGGGATCTAATGAAAAACTGTTTTTT.

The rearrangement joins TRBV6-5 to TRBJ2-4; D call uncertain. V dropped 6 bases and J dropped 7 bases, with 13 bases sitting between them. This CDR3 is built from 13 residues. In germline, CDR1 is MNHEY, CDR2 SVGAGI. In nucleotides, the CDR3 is TGTGCCAGCAGCACATCGGCCGGGAACATTCAGTACTTC. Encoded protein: CASSTSAGNIQYF.

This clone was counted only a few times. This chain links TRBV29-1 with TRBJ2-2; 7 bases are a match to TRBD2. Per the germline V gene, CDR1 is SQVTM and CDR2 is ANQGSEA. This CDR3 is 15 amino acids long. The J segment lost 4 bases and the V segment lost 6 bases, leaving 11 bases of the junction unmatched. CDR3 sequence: CSVNSGRESTGELFF. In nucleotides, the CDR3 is TGCAGCGTCAATTCAGGGCGGGAGAGCACCGGGGAGCTGTTTTTT.

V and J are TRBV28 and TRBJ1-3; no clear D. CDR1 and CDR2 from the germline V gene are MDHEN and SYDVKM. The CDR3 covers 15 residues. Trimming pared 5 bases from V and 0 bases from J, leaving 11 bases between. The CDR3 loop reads CASSPGGVSGNTIYF. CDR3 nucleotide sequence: TGTGCCAGCAGTCCCGGCGGGGTCTCTGGAAACACCATATATTTT.

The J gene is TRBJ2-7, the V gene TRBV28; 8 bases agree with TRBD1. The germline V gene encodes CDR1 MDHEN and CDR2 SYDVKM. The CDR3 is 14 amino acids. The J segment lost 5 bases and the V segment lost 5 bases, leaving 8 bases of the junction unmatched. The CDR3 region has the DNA TGTGCCAGCAGTGCACGGACAGGGTGGAACGAGCAGTACTTC. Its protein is CASSARTGWNEQYF. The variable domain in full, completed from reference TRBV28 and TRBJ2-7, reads DVKVTQSSRYLVKRTGEKVFLECVQDMDHENMFWYRQDPGLGLRLIYFSYDVKMKEKGDIPEGYSVSREKKERFSLILESASTNQTSMYLCASSARTGWNEQYFGPGTRLTVT.

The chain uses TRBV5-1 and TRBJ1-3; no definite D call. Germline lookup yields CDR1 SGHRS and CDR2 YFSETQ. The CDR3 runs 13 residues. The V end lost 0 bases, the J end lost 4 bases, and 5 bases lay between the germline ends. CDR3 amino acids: CASSLEPGNTIYF. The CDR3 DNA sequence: TGCGCCAGCAGCTTGGAGCCGGGAAACACCATATATTTT.

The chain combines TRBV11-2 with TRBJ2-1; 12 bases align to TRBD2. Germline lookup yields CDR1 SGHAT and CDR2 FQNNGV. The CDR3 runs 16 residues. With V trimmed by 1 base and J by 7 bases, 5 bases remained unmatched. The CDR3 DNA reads TGTGCCAGCAGCTTAGGGAAGACTAGCGGGAGAAATGAGCAGTTCTTC. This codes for CASSLGKTSGRNEQFF.

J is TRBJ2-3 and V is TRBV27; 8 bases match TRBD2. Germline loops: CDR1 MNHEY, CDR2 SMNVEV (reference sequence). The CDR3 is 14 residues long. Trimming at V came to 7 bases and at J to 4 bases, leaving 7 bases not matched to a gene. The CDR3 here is CASTTRGGPDTQYF. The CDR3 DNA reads TGTGCCAGCACCACACGGGGGGGCCCAGATACGCAGTATTTT.

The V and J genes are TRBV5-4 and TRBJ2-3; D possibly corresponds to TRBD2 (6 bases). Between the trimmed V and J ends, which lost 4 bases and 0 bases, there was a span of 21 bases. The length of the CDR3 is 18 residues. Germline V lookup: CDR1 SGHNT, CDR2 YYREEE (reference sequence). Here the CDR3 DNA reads TGTGCCAGCAGCCGGGACTTCTCTCTCCATTCTAGCACAGATACGCAGTATTTT. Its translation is CASSRDFSLHSSTDTQYF.

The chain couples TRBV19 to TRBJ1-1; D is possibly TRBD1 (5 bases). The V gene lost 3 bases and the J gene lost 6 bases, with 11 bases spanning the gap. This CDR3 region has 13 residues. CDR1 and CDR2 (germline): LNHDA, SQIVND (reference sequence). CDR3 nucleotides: TGTGCCAGTAGTATCCGGCAGGGCCCTGAAGCTTTCTTT. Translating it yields CASSIRQGPEAFF.

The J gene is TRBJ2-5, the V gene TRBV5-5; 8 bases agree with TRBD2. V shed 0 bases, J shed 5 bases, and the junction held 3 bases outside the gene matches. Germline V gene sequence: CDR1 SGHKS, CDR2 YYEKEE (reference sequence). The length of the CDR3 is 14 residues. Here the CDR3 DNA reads TGTGCCAGCAGCTTGGTGCCTAGCGGGGAGACCCAGTACTTC. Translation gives CASSLVPSGETQYF.

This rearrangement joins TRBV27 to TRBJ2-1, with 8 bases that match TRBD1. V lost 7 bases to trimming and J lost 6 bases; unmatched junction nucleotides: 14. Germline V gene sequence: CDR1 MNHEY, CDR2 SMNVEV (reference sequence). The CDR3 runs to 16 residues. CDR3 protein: CASILRQGITGNEQFF. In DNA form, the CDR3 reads TGTGCCAGCATTCTTAGACAGGGGATAACGGGCAATGAGCAGTTCTTC.

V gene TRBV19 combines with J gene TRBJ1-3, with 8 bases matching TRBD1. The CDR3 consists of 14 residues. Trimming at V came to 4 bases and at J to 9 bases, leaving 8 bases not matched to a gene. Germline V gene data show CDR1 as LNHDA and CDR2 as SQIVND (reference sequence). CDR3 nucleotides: TGTGCCAGTAGTACCGGACAGGGCTCCAGCACCATATATTTT. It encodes CASSTGQGSSTIYF.

DNA for the CDR3: TGTGCCAGCAAAGCGGGGGGCATTTCACCCCTCCACTTT. Encoded protein: CASKAGGISPLHF. The chain uses TRBV7-2 and TRBJ1-6; possibly TRBD1 for D (6 bases). The CDR3 spans 13 residues. The germline CDR1 and CDR2 sequences are SGHTA and FQGNSA. V was trimmed by 7 bases and J by 9 bases, leaving 13 bases between them.

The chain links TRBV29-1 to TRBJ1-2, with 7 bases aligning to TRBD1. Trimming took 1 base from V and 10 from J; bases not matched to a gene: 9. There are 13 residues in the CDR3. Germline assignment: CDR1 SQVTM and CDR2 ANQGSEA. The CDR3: CSVEVTGQTIYTF. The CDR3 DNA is TGCAGCGTTGAAGTTACGGGACAGACTATCTACACCTTC.

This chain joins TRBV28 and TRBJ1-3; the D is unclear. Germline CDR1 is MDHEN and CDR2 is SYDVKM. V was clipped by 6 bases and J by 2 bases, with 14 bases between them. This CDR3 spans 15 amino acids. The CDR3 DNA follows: TGTGCCAGCAGCCCCCCCCATGAGACTGGAAACACCATATATTTT. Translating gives CASSPPHETGNTIYF. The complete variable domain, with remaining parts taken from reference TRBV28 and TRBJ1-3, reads DVKVTQSSRYLVKRTGEKVFLECVQDMDHENMFWYRQDPGLGLRLIYFSYDVKMKEKGDIPEGYSVSREKKERFSLILESASTNQTSMYLCASSPPHETGNTIYFGEGSWLTVV.